These T cell receptor beta chains were read from a single sample in a study of blood T cell repertoires in COVID-19. Libraries were prepared by immunoSEQ multiplex PCR; TCRdb keeps only in-frame clonotypes and omits some of them. The repertoire holds fewer than 300,000 clones, about 90% seen once, with about 2.5% in the top ten. The sequenced sample was peripheral blood. Receptor source: a woman aged 50 to 65 with acute or convalescent COVID-19. Both conserved end residues are part of each CDR3. The D gene is left open where the match is weak. Expanded clones get a size class; other rows say once, few or many, or leave the size out.

d_gene | j_gene | v_gene | abundance | CDR3nt | CDR3aa
NA | TRBJ2-6 | TRBV7-2 | once | TGTGCCAGCAGCTTAGCCACAGGGAGCTCTGGGGCCAACGTCCTGACTTTC | CASSLATGSSGANVLTF
NA | TRBJ1-4 | TRBV28 | once | TGTGCCAGCAGTCGACGACTAAATGAAAAACTGTTTTTT | CASSRRLNEKLFF
TRBD2 | TRBJ2-7 | TRBV2 | once | TGTGCCAGCAGTGAAGCGCTTCGTCTAGCGGGAGGGTACGAGCAGTACTTC | CASSEALRLAGGYEQYF
NA | TRBJ2-7 | TRBV7-9 | NA | TGTGCCAGCAGCTTAGAGATACTCTCCTACGAGCAGTACTTC | CASSLEILSYEQYF
NA | TRBJ2-1 | TRBV7-3 | NA | TGTGCCAGCAGCCTCGGAGGGGTCTCCTACAATGAGCAGTTCTTC | CASSLGGVSYNEQFF
TRBD1 | TRBJ1-5 | TRBV5-1 | NA | TGCGCCAGCAGCACCACAGGGGGCGCAGGGCAGCCCCAGCATTTT | CASSTTGGAGQPQHF
NA | TRBJ1-4 | TRBV5-4 | NA | TGTGCCAGCAGCTTGGCCGGGGGGGTGGAAAAACTGTTTTTT | CASSLAGGVEKLFF
NA | TRBJ1-2 | TRBV11-3 | NA | TGTGCCAGCAGCTACGCGGGGGGCGAAGCCACCTTC | CASSYAGGEATF
TRBD1 | TRBJ1-6 | TRBV7-3 | NA | TGTGCCAGCAGCATAGGGATTGGACAGGGCGGATCACCCCTCCACTTT | CASSIGIGQGGSPLHF
TRBD1 | TRBJ2-5 | TRBV24-1 | NA | TGTGCCACCAGTGATTTGACGGAGACAGGGGGCTCAGAGACCCAGTACTTC | CATSDLTETGGSETQYF
NA | TRBJ1-2 | TRBV28 | NA | TGTGCCAGCAGTTCAGAACCGACAGATAACTATGGCTACACCTTC | CASSSEPTDNYGYTF
TRBD1 | TRBJ2-7 | TRBV19 | NA | TGTGCCAGTAGATCACCCCTTAAGACAGGGAACATCTACGAGCAGTACTTC | CASRSPLKTGNIYEQYF
NA | TRBJ1-2 | TRBV7-6 | NA | TGTGCCAGCAGCCCCGTCCCTGCTAAAGGCTACACCTTC | CASSPVPAKGYTF
NA | TRBJ2-5 | TRBV5-1 | NA | TGCGCCAGCACTCGTCCGGGACTCCAAGAGACCCAGTACTTC | CASTRPGLQETQYF
NA | TRBJ2-5 | TRBV2 | NA | TGTGCCAGCAGTGAATGGGCAGCGGTGGGCTGGAAGACCCAGTACTTC | CASSEWAAVGWKTQYF
NA | TRBJ1-1 | TRBV5-1 | once | TGCGCCAGCATGTTAGAGGGGAACACTGAAGCTTTCTTT | CASMLEGNTEAFF
TRBD1 | TRBJ1-3 | TRBV2 | NA | TGTGCCAGCAGTGCGGGACAGCCCGTCTCTGGAAACACCATATATTTT | CASSAGQPVSGNTIYF
NA | TRBJ2-7 | TRBV6-4 | NA | TGTGCCAGCATGTTGCGCCGATCCGGAAGGGGCTACGAGCAGTACTTC | CASMLRRSGRGYEQYF
TRBD1 | TRBJ2-2 | TRBV30 | NA | TGTGCCTGGAGTGTAACCGGGACAGGGGGCACCGGGGAGCTGTTTTTT | CAWSVTGTGGTGELFF
NA | TRBJ2-3 | TRBV7-9 | NA | TGTGCCAGCAGTCGAAGGGCGGAGGGCACAGATACGCAGTATTTT | CASSRRAEGTDTQYF
NA | TRBJ1-1 | TRBV3-1/TRBV3-2 | NA | TGTGCCAGCAGCGAGATGAGGCAGGGTGGTTTCGGAGCTTTCTTT | CASSEMRQGGFGAFF
TRBD2 | TRBJ2-1 | TRBV27 | NA | TGTGCCAGCAGTTTAATTTTCGCTAGCGGGAGTTACAATGAGCAGTTCTTC | CASSLIFASGSYNEQFF
NA | TRBJ1-6 | TRBV5-1 | NA | TGCGCCAGGAGGATCTCCTATAATTCACCCCTCCACTTT | CARRISYNSPLHF
NA | TRBJ2-5 | TRBV6-1 | NA | TGTGCCAGCAGTGAATACAGCCTACAAGGAAAAGACCAAGAGACCCAGTACTTC | CASSEYSLQGKDQETQYF
NA | TRBJ2-5 | TRBV11-2 | NA | TGTGCCAGCAGCTTAGTTAGCCTCCCAGAGACCCAGTACTTC | CASSLVSLPETQYF
TRBD2 | TRBJ2-7 | TRBV5-4 | few | TGTGCCAGCAGCTTGGTCGGTAGCGGGCATGGGGAGCAGTACTTC | CASSLVGSGHGEQYF
TRBD2 | TRBJ2-5 | TRBV27 | NA | TGTGCCAGCAGACCCTATTTAGCGGGAAGTCAAGAGACCCAGTACTTC | CASRPYLAGSQETQYF
TRBD2 | TRBJ2-1 | TRBV28 | few | TGTGCCAGCCGAACTAGGCTAGCGGTGAATGAGCAGTTCTTC | CASRTRLAVNEQFF
TRBD2 | TRBJ2-3 | TRBV3-1/TRBV3-2 | NA | TGTGCCAGCAGCCAAGGCGGGAGGGCCCCAGATACGCAGTATTTT | CASSQGGRAPDTQYF
NA | TRBJ1-1 | TRBV19 | NA | TGTGCCAGTAGTATAGGGACAGTTAACACTGAAGCTTTCTTT | CASSIGTVNTEAFF
NA | TRBJ2-5 | TRBV21-1 | NA | TGTGCCAGCAGCAAAGTCCCCAGGGAATCCCACCAAGAGACCCAGTACTTC | CASSKVPRESHQETQYF
NA | TRBJ1-5 | TRBV4-2 | NA | TGTGCCAGCAGCCAAGAGGCGGCTATCCGCAATCAGCCCCAGCATTTT | CASSQEAAIRNQPQHF
NA | TRBJ1-5 | TRBV7-9 | NA | TGTGCCAGCAGCTTAGGGCCCCGGCCCCAGCATTTT | CASSLGPRPQHF
NA | TRBJ1-6 | TRBV5-4 | NA | TGTGCCAGCAGCTGGGATGTGGCAGGGGTGAATTCACCCCTCCACTTT | CASSWDVAGVNSPLHF
NA | TRBJ2-3 | TRBV9 | NA | TGTGCCAGCAGCGTAGTATCACTATCCCGCACAGATACGCAGTATTTT | CASSVVSLSRTDTQYF
TRBD1 | TRBJ2-1 | TRBV18 | NA | TGTGCCAGCTCACTTACGACAGGGAATGAGCAGTTCTTC | CASSLTTGNEQFF
NA | TRBJ1-4 | TRBV19 | NA | TGTGCCAGTAGTGGGTACAAGGGGATAAATGAAAAACTGTTTTTT | CASSGYKGINEKLFF
TRBD2 | TRBJ2-4 | TRBV30 | NA | TGTGCCTGGAGTGGACGGAGCGGGGGACTAGCCAAAAACATTCAGTACTTC | CAWSGRSGGLAKNIQYF
TRBD1 | TRBJ1-2 | TRBV10-3 | NA | TGTGCCATCAGGGTGGATTGGGGGACAGGGGGAGGCTACACCTTC | CAIRVDWGTGGGYTF
TRBD1 | TRBJ2-7 | TRBV13 | once | TGTGCCAGCAGCCGGGACAGGGATTACGAGCAGTACTTC | CASSRDRDYEQYF
TRBD2 | TRBJ2-7 | TRBV27 | NA | TGTGCCAGCAGTCCGCGGGACTACTCCAACGAGCAGTACTTC | CASSPRDYSNEQYF
TRBD1 | TRBJ1-4 | TRBV24-1 | NA | TGTGCCACCAGTGATTTGCCAGGGGGCGCGGGGAAACTGTTTTTT | CATSDLPGGAGKLFF